The following is a T cell receptor beta chain sequence with its context. This CDR3 has 11 amino acids. As originally analysed: Reference gene primer amplification gave nucleated cell count estimates. The method was immunoSEQ multiplex PCR; TCRdb's version includes in-frame clones alone and lacks a portion of them. V and J calls and clone size come straight from that table; D and trimming were deduced from the DNA. The sample consists of under 250,000 clones, about nine tenths of them appearing once. The data belong to a study of blood T cell repertoires in COVID-19. Study details: There were acute and convalescent COVID-19 samples, and they came from the United States, Italy and Spain.

The sequencing input was peripheral blood. The source of this sequence is a woman between 40 and 55 years old with acute or convalescent COVID-19. V is TRBV21-1 and J is TRBJ2-5; the table calls TRBD2, which could not be checked here. TRBV21-1 is recorded as a pseudogene. The CDR3 DNA reads as TGTGCCAGCATTCCCGGACTGACCCAGTACTTC. It is translated as CASIPGLTQYF.